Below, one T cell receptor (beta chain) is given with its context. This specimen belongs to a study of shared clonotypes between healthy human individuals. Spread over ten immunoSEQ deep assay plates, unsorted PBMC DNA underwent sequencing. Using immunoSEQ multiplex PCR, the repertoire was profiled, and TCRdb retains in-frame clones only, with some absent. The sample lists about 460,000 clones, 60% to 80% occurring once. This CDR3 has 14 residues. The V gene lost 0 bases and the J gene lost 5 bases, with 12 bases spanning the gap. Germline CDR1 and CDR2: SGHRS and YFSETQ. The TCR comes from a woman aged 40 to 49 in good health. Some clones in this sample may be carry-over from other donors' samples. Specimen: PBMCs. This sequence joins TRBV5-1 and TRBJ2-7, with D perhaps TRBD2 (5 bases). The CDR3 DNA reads TGCGCCAGCAGCTTGGGGGGTATCGGGGACGAGCAGTACTTC. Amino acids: CASSLGGIGDEQYF.